Shown below are 19 T cell receptor beta chains from a single sample sequenced in a study of control samples from healthy donors and cancer patients. The data were produced by immunoSEQ multiplex PCR, yet TCRdb's version contains in-frame clones alone and is incomplete. There are some 110,000 clones in the sample; more than 85% occur only once, and roughly 2.5% lies in the top ten. Sequenced: blood. The receptors shown here come from a man younger than 45 in good health.

This sequence joins TRBV18 and TRBJ2-7; a possible D gene is TRBD1 (6 bases). V gave up 2 bases and J gave up 10 bases, with 15 bases separating them. The length of the CDR3 is 13 residues. Germline V gene data show CDR1 as KGHSH and CDR2 as LQKENI. The CDR3 is CASSPGRDTLQYF. The CDR3, as DNA: TGTGCCAGCTCACCAGGTAGGGACACCCTACAGTACTTC.

The rearrangement links TRBV11-2 to TRBJ2-7, with TRBD1 matching 8 bases. With V trimmed by 0 bases and J by 3 bases, 4 bases remained unmatched. Germline CDR1 SGHAT, CDR2 FQNNGV. The CDR3 is made up of 15 amino acids. DNA for the CDR3: TGTGCCAGCAGCTTAGACAGGGGGCTAATCTACGAGCAGTACGTC. The encoded protein is CASSLDRGLIYEQYV.

V and J are TRBV14 and TRBJ1-1; D remains unclear. The CDR3 totals 12 residues. Germline V gene sequence: CDR1 SGHDN, CDR2 FVKESK. V lost 1 base and J 7 bases, leaving 7 bases between the germline ends. CDR3 sequence: CASSQAPIEAFF. In DNA, the CDR3 is TGTGCCAGCAGCCAAGCTCCAATTGAAGCTTTCTTT.

The chain couples TRBV11-2 to TRBJ1-2; the D is unclear. Germline V gives CDR1 SGHAT, CDR2 FQNNGV. The CDR3 loop spans 15 amino acids. Trimming removed 7 bases from V and 4 bases from J, with 19 bases in between. This CDR3 is CASTPESRLSYGYTF. The DNA for the CDR3 is TGTGCCAGCACCCCCGAGAGCAGGTTGAGCTATGGCTACACCTTC.

This clone came up once. The chain has TRBV12-5 and TRBJ2-3; 8 bases line up with TRBD1. This CDR3 contains 16 residues. J gave up 3 bases and V 3 bases, and 8 bases lay outside the gene matches. The germline CDR1 and CDR2 sequences are LGHNT and FRNRAP. The CDR3 reads CASGLSFQGATDTQYF. CDR3 nucleotide sequence: TGTGCTAGTGGTTTATCCTTTCAGGGGGCGACAGATACGCAGTATTTT. The full variable domain, its missing parts supplied by reference TRBV12-5 and TRBJ2-3, is DARVTQTPRHKVTEMGQEVTMRCQPILGHNTVFWYRQTMMQGLELLAYFRNRAPLDDSGMPKDRFSAEMPDATLATLKIQPSEPRDSAVYFCASGLSFQGATDTQYFGPGTRLTVL.

The CDR3 here is CASRYFEGGEQYF. DNA for the CDR3: TGTGCCAGCAGGTACTTCGAGGGGGGCGAGCAGTACTTC. The chain carries TRBV27 and TRBJ2-7, with D perhaps TRBD1 or TRBD2 (6 bases each). This CDR3 spans 13 amino acids. V was cut by 6 bases and J by 6 bases, with 15 bases left in between. Looked up from germline, CDR1 is MNHEY and CDR2 is SMNVEV (reference sequence).

CDR3 loop: CAWSVPGNTEAFF. In DNA, the CDR3 is TGTGCCTGGAGTGTCCCCGGGAACACTGAAGCTTTCTTT. The chain links TRBV30 to TRBJ1-1; D remains unclear. Trimming stripped 0 bases from V and 1 base from J, with 6 bases between. The CDR3 consists of 13 residues. Germline V gene sequence: CDR1 GTSNPN, CDR2 SVGIG (reference sequence).

The chain couples TRBV20-1 to TRBJ2-7, with a weak D call TRBD2 (7 bases). The CDR3 covers 14 residues. V lost 3 bases to trimming and J lost 2 bases, with 14 bases between them. The V gene's germline CDR1 is DFQATT and CDR2 SNEGSKA (reference sequence). Here the CDR3 DNA reads TGCAGTGCTAGTGGGGGGGGCAACACCTACGAGCAGTACTTC. Translation gives CSASGGGNTYEQYF.

The chain combines TRBV27 with TRBJ1-1, with D maybe TRBD1 (5 bases). V was cut by 3 bases and J by 7 bases, with 27 bases left in between. CDR1 and CDR2 (germline): MNHEY, SMNVEV (reference sequence). The CDR3 runs 18 residues. The chain's CDR3 is CASSFSGAGMPSDSEAFF. CDR3 DNA: TGTGCCAGCAGTTTTAGCGGTGCAGGGATGCCCTCGGATAGTGAAGCTTTCTTT.

This sequence joins TRBV5-5 and TRBJ2-5, with 9 bases aligning to TRBD1. From germline, CDR1 is SGHKS and CDR2 YYEKEE (reference sequence). The CDR3 runs to 15 residues. The V segment lost 5 bases and the J segment 4 bases; nucleotides outside the gene matches: 9. DNA of the CDR3: TGTGCCAGCAGGGCCGTAGGGACAGGGAGAGAGACCCAGTACTTC. It translates to CASRAVGTGRETQYF.

V is TRBV9 and J is TRBJ1-6; D remains ambiguous. This CDR3 has 17 amino acids. CDR1 and CDR2 (germline): SGDLS, YYNGEE. The V end lost 0 bases, the J end lost 2 bases, and 12 bases lay between the germline ends. The chain's CDR3 is CASSVEEAPTYNSPLHF. In DNA, the CDR3 is TGTGCCAGCAGCGTAGAAGAAGCCCCCACCTATAATTCACCCCTCCACTTT.

This clone was seen only once. J is TRBJ2-5 and V is TRBV24-1; 9 positions match TRBD1. The CDR3 runs to 16 residues. Germline CDR1 KGHDR, CDR2 SFDVKD. The V gene end was trimmed by 4 bases and the J gene end by 4 bases; junction bases not matched to a gene: 9. CDR3 sequence (DNA): TGTGCCACCAGTGACCGCCGGGACAGGGTTGGAGAGACCCAGTACTTC. It specifies CATSDRRDRVGETQYF.

J is TRBJ1-1 and V is TRBV6-6; TRBD1 agrees at 8 bases. The germline V gene encodes CDR1 MNHNY and CDR2 SVGAGI (reference sequence). The CDR3 is made up of 15 amino acids. V dropped 0 bases and J dropped 7; count of bases not matched to a gene: 7. CDR3 in DNA: TGTGCCAGCAGTTACTCGAAGGGACAGGCCTTTGAAGCTTTCTTT. This sequence encodes CASSYSKGQAFEAFF.

This clone appeared a few times. The chain employs TRBV6-4 and TRBJ2-2; maybe TRBD2 (5 bases). CDR1 MRHNA and CDR2 SNTAGT come from the germline V gene. The ends were cut back, 4 bases at V and 2 bases at J, with 5 bases in the middle. The CDR3 totals 13 residues. CDR3 DNA: TGTGCCAGCAGTGGGACTAACACCGGGGAGCTGTTTTTT. Residues: CASSGTNTGELFF.

The chain carries TRBV5-1 and TRBJ1-2; tentative D call: TRBD1 (6 bases). Germline values: CDR1 SGHRS, CDR2 YFSETQ. There are 15 residues in the CDR3. Trimming pared 3 bases from V and 4 bases from J, leaving 16 bases between. CDR3 coding DNA: TGCGCCAGCAGCTCTAATTACAGGGATTCCTATGGCTACACCTTC. Amino acid sequence: CASSSNYRDSYGYTF.

The chain joins TRBV25-1 to TRBJ2-1; 11 nucleotides match TRBD2. The CDR3 has 14 residues. Trimming at V came to 8 bases and at J to 4 bases, leaving 4 bases not matched to a gene. Germline V gene sequence: CDR1 MGHDK, CDR2 SYGVNS. CDR3 bases: TGTGCCAGCTTTAGCGGGGGGGGGTACAATGAGCAGTTCTTC. Its translation: CASFSGGGYNEQFF.

This chain joins TRBV25-1 and TRBJ2-1, with TRBD1 matching 9 bases. Per germline, CDR1 MGHDK and CDR2 SYGVNS. The CDR3 length is 15 residues. Trimming removed 4 bases from V and 2 bases from J; junction bases left unmatched: 3. The CDR3 sequence: CASSAGQGPYNEQFF. The CDR3 region has the DNA TGTGCCAGCAGTGCGGGACAGGGTCCCTACAATGAGCAGTTCTTC.

The chain links TRBV10-3 to TRBJ2-1; D uncertain. The V and J ends lost 0 bases and 2 bases respectively, with 8 bases between them. This CDR3 contains 15 residues. Germline CDR1 is ENHRY and CDR2 is SYGVKD. This chain's CDR3 is CAISESGRAYNEQFF. The CDR3 nucleotides read TGTGCCATCAGTGAGTCTGGCCGGGCCTACAATGAGCAGTTCTTC.

The V call is TRBV7-9, the J call TRBJ1-2; D ambiguous. CDR3 size: 17 residues. V lost 5 bases, J lost 4 bases, and 23 bases lay in between. Germline V gives CDR1 SEHNR, CDR2 FQNEAQ (reference sequence). The CDR3 DNA reads TGTGCCAGCAGCCCTAGGCAGGCCACCGGACTCAGCTATGGCTACACCTTC. Its protein is CASSPRQATGLSYGYTF.